The subject of this entry is one TCR beta chain. Antigen specificity is unknown. Sequencing was performed with immunoSEQ multiplex PCR; in TCRdb, only in-frame clones are kept and a portion is missing. The profile shows 30,000 to 35,000 clones, 65% to 85% of them singletons. The record originates from a study of T cells in narcolepsy. Across the study: Enrolled donors included narcolepsy type 1 or type 2 patients and healthy controls. The study, taken as a whole, reports: Autoreactive HCRT-specific and TRIB2-specific clonotypes were marked in same-patient CSF-versus-blood CD4+ comparisons. No autoreactive T cell clone sequences appeared in some memory CD4+ repertoires. Reportedly, autoreactive clonotypes were serially detected in patients' blood but not controls'.

The CDR3 loop spans 18 amino acids. Trimming cost V 0 bases and J 1 base; bases outside gene matches: 8. Germline V gives CDR1 SEHNR, CDR2 FQNEAQ (reference sequence). Sample: memory (CD45RA-) CD4+ T cells from blood. V usage is TRBV7-9 and J usage is TRBJ2-3; 9 bases align to TRBD2. The receptor was derived from a human donor in good health. The CDR3 coding sequence is TGTGCCAGCAGCTTAGCTCCCTTGACTAGCGGTCGCACAGATACGCAGTATTTT. Amino acid sequence: CASSLAPLTSGRTDTQYF.